This TCR beta chain appears in the sequencing data of a study of T cell responses to AZD1222 COVID-19 vaccine. This CDR3 is 14 amino acids long. Trimming removed 3 bases at V and 0 bases at J, with 9 bases between. Germline assignment: CDR1 SNHLY and CDR2 FYNNEI. This table comes from immunoSEQ multiplex PCR, and its TCRdb copy is limited to in-frame clones, with some not included. The sample yields under 95,000 clones, roughly 87% seen once. This specimen was peripheral blood, taken on day 0 of AZD1222 vaccination. This receptor was identified in an adult in good health. The V and J genes are TRBV2 and TRBJ2-7; D is uncertain. CDR3 loop: CASSDKGYSYEQYF. CDR3 sequence (DNA): TGTGCCAGCAGTGACAAGGGTTACTCCTACGAGCAGTACTTC.